One sample yielded the 32 T cell receptor beta chains listed below, sequenced in a study of T-cell memory formation after mild COVID-19 (dated by TCRdb to the early 2020s). Receptors were amplified or captured by 5' RACE. The run used an Illumina NovaSeq 6000. TCRdb passed the public sequencing reads through fastp at Q25 and MiXCR, retaining productive beta sequences. Every distinct CDR3 protein forms one entry, paired with its most common genes and DNA. This sample has about 470,000 distinct CDR3 sequences in its table, and over 15% of those were observed once. Jointly, the top ten make up 9% to 15% of the sample. Sequenced: PBMCs or a T cell subset sorted from them (not recorded which). Receptors were obtained from an adult woman who had mild COVID-19 (a few samples of this study predate the infection). The sample titles of this study are shuffled in the database, so cell type and time point are left out; the donor was told from shared clones.

This clonotype was seen a handful of times. The V call is TRBV29-1, the J call TRBJ2-7; D uncertain. Trimming removed 7 bases from V and 3 bases from J, with 10 bases in between. Germline V CDR1 and CDR2: SQVTM, ANQGSEA. This CDR3 contains 11 residues. The CDR3 sequence: CSAAFGYEQYF. DNA of the CDR3: TGCAGCGCTGCGTTTGGCTACGAGCAGTACTTC.

This clonotype was found a few times. The chain recombines TRBV5-1 with TRBJ2-7, with D tentatively TRBD1 (6 bases). CDR1 is SGHRS and CDR2 is YFSETQ in the germline V gene. Trimming left V 0 bases short and J 3 bases short, with 13 bases between. The CDR3 loop spans 15 amino acids. The CDR3 nucleotides read TGCGCCAGCAGCTTGGCCCTTGGACAGTTCTACGAGCAGTACTTC. Its protein product is CASSLALGQFYEQYF.

The J gene is TRBJ2-7, the V gene TRBV5-1; D may correspond to TRBD1 or TRBD2 (5 bases each). The CDR3 has 16 residues. Germline V gene data show CDR1 as SGHRS and CDR2 as YFSETQ. Trimming took 2 bases from V and 4 from J, leaving 19 bases between them. CDR3 loop: CASSFGEGPPRYEQYF. The DNA for the CDR3 is TGCGCCAGCAGCTTTGGAGAGGGGCCCCCCCGATACGAGCAGTACTTC.

This chain connects TRBV7-9 to TRBJ1-2; D call uncertain. V lost 6 bases and J 7 bases, leaving 15 bases between the germline ends. Germline-derived CDR1 and CDR2 are SEHNR and FQNEAQ (reference sequence). The CDR3 is 13 amino acids. Here the CDR3 reads CASRPPDGFGYTF. CDR3 bases: TGTGCCAGCAGACCCCCCGACGGTTTTGGCTACACCTTC. Together with reference TRBV7-9 and TRBJ1-2, the CDR3 gives the full variable domain: DTGVSQNPRHKITKRGQNVTFRCDPISEHNRLYWYRQTLGQGPEFLTYFQNEAQLEKSRLLSDRFSAERPKGSFSTLEIQRTEQGDSAMYLCASRPPDGFGYTFGSGTRLTVV.

This clonotype was seen more than once but under ten times. The rearrangement links TRBV12-3 or TRBV12-4 to TRBJ2-7; D is unclear. The CDR3 covers 14 residues. Trimming removed 7 bases at V and 0 bases at J, with 13 bases between. CDR3 sequence (DNA): TGTGCCAGCACCCCAGGACCAAGCTCCTACGAGCAGTACTTC. This translates into CASTPGPSSYEQYF.

This clonotype has ten or more counts. The chain joins TRBV7-9 to TRBJ2-7; D is perhaps TRBD2 (5 bases). Trimming took off 6 bases at V and 3 bases at J, with 15 bases between the two ends. The CDR3 totals 14 residues. Germline CDR1 is SEHNR and CDR2 is FQNEAQ (reference sequence). The CDR3 nucleotides are TGTGCCAGCAGTTGGACCGGCCGGGACTACGAGCAGTACTTC. Amino acid sequence: CASSWTGRDYEQYF.

The chain links TRBV7-3 to TRBJ2-1; no definite D call. Germline V CDR1 and CDR2: SGHTA, FQGTGA. The CDR3 is 15 amino acids. Trimming shortened V by 5 bases and J by 0 bases, and 11 bases separated the two germline ends. The CDR3 spells CASSELPVSYNEQFF. CDR3 DNA: TGTGCCAGCAGCGAACTCCCAGTCTCCTACAATGAGCAGTTCTTC.

Only a few counts were recorded for this clonotype. The CDR3 DNA is TGTGCCATCAGAGGAGTTAGCGGGAGCTCCTACAATGAGCAGTTCTTC. This encodes CAIRGVSGSSYNEQFF. This chain connects TRBV10-3 to TRBJ2-1, with TRBD2 matching over 9 bases. After removal of 6 bases from V and 0 bases from J, the junction contained 6 bases not matched to a gene. This CDR3 spans 16 amino acids. Germline V lookup: CDR1 ENHRY, CDR2 SYGVKD.

The chain combines TRBV4-3 with TRBJ2-2; a possible D gene is TRBD2 (6 bases). V gave up 5 bases and J gave up 3 bases, with 19 bases separating them. CDR1 LGHNA and CDR2 YSLEER come from the germline V gene. The CDR3 runs to 17 residues. The CDR3 loop is CASSTWRESVDTGELFF. In DNA form, the CDR3 reads TGCGCCAGCAGCACGTGGAGGGAGAGTGTGGACACCGGGGAGCTGTTTTTT.

The CDR3 DNA reads as TGTGCCAGCAGTTACTCTGGCAGGGGGCCTCAAGAGCAGTACTTC. As protein: CASSYSGRGPQEQYF. The V call is TRBV6-5, the J call TRBJ2-7; 8 nucleotides line up with TRBD1. Germline trimming cut 0 bases from V and 7 bases from J; bases unmatched to any gene: 8. The CDR3 consists of 15 residues. CDR1 and CDR2 from the germline V gene are MNHEY and SVGAGI.

The chain uses TRBV2 and TRBJ2-1; 9 bases align to TRBD2. CDR3 size: 17 residues. V lost 2 bases to trimming and J lost 5 bases; unmatched junction nucleotides: 10. Germline V gene lookup returns CDR1 SNHLY and CDR2 FYNNEI. The CDR3, as DNA: TGTGCCAGCAGTGAATATCGACTAGCGGCAACTCACAATGAGCAGTTCTTC. Translation: CASSEYRLAATHNEQFF.

This clonotype was found a few times. J is TRBJ2-7 and V is TRBV21-1; TRBD1, the table's D call, lacks a check against the DNA. TRBV21-1 is described as a pseudogene. The CDR3 spans 21 residues. CDR3 in amino acids: CASSKGSGTVLAPLKYYEQYF. For the CDR3, the DNA is TGTGCCAGCAGCAAGGGGTCTGGCACGGTTCTCGCACCCCTAAAATATTACGAGCAGTACTTC.

The V call is TRBV7-2, the J call TRBJ2-7; D is perhaps TRBD1 or TRBD2 (5 bases each). The CDR3 covers 13 residues. The V gene's germline CDR1 is SGHTA and CDR2 FQGNSA. Trimming took 5 bases from V and 3 from J, leaving 11 bases between them. The CDR3 DNA reads TGTGCCAGCAGCACGGGACGGTACTACGAGCAGTACTTC. Translation: CASSTGRYYEQYF.

V usage is TRBV20-1 and J usage is TRBJ2-7, with 8 bases that match TRBD2. The CDR3 consists of 15 residues. Germline V lookup: CDR1 DFQATT, CDR2 SNEGSKA (reference sequence). Germline trimming cut 3 bases from V and 6 bases from J; bases unmatched to any gene: 13. The DNA of the CDR3 is TGCAGTGCTAGGAAGCCGGGACTAGAAGCTTCCGAGCAGTACTTC. It specifies CSARKPGLEASEQYF.

The chain employs TRBV10-3 and TRBJ1-1, with 11 bases matching TRBD1. CDR3 length: 14 residues. Germline assignment: CDR1 ENHRY and CDR2 SYGVKD. Trimming removed 8 bases from V and 1 base from J; junction bases left unmatched: 3. The CDR3 nucleotides read TGTGCCATCGGACAGGGGGCTGGGAACACTGAAGCTTTCTTT. Encoded protein: CAIGQGAGNTEAFF.

This clonotype was detected a few times. The genes are TRBV9 and TRBJ2-5; D possibly matches TRBD1 or TRBD2 (6 bases each). CDR1 and CDR2 (germline): SGDLS, YYNGEE. The CDR3 runs 15 residues. V lost 4 bases to trimming and J lost 2 bases, with 15 bases between them. The CDR3 here is CASSPGGGTQETQYF. CDR3 nucleotide sequence: TGTGCCAGCAGCCCCGGAGGGGGGACGCAAGAGACCCAGTACTTC.

Only a few counts were recorded for this clonotype. The gene calls are TRBV7-3 and TRBJ2-2; a possible D gene is TRBD2 (5 bases). Germline assignment: CDR1 SGHTA and CDR2 FQGTGA. This CDR3 comprises 13 residues. V lost 5 bases to trimming and J lost 2 bases, with 6 bases between them. CDR3 DNA sequence: TGTGCCAGCAGCCGGGAAAACACCGGGGAGCTGTTTTTT. The encoded protein is CASSRENTGELFF.

The chain carries TRBV11-1 and TRBJ2-1; perhaps D is TRBD1 or TRBD2 (5 bases each). The V gene's germline CDR1 is SGHAT and CDR2 FQDESV (reference sequence). Trimming stripped 3 bases from V and 5 bases from J, with 17 bases between. The CDR3 runs to 16 residues. This CDR3 is CASSFGAEMTNNEQFF. Written as DNA, the CDR3 is TGTGCCAGCAGCTTCGGGGCAGAGATGACTAACAATGAGCAGTTCTTC.

V and J are TRBV10-3 and TRBJ2-7; 7 bases match TRBD2. The J segment lost 6 bases and the V segment lost 6 bases, leaving 5 bases of the junction unmatched. The CDR3 consists of 12 residues. Germline lookup yields CDR1 ENHRY and CDR2 SYGVKD. The CDR3 reads CAISPGTTEQYF. The CDR3 DNA sequence: TGTGCCATCAGCCCAGGGACTACCGAGCAGTACTTC.

This clonotype was found a few times. The chain uses TRBV29-1 and TRBJ2-6; D might be TRBD1 (5 bases). The CDR3 spans 14 residues. Germline-derived CDR1 and CDR2 are SQVTM and ANQGSEA. With 4 bases removed from V and 0 bases from J, the gap between germline ends came to 7 bases. CDR3 protein: CSVADSSGANVLTF. DNA for the CDR3: TGCAGCGTTGCTGACAGCTCTGGGGCCAACGTCCTGACTTTC.

This clonotype appeared many times. The chain links TRBV12-3 or TRBV12-4 to TRBJ2-3, with D maybe TRBD1 (5 bases). The V and J ends lost 7 bases and 1 base respectively, with 15 bases between them. The CDR3 contains 15 residues. The DNA for the CDR3 is TGTGCCAGCACCCCGGCCGGACAAGGCACAGATACGCAGTATTTT. Its translation: CASTPAGQGTDTQYF.

This clonotype was detected only a few times. V and J are TRBV18 and TRBJ2-7, with D perhaps matching TRBD2 (5 bases). This CDR3 region has 11 residues. V lost 2 bases, J lost 6 bases, and 5 bases lay in between. Germline V lookup: CDR1 KGHSH, CDR2 LQKENI. CDR3 protein: CASSPGSEQYF. CDR3 sequence (DNA): TGTGCCAGCTCACCAGGGAGCGAGCAGTACTTC.

This clonotype has only a few counts. V usage is TRBV29-1 and J usage is TRBJ2-7; D gene ambiguous. The germline V gene encodes CDR1 SQVTM and CDR2 ANQGSEA. This CDR3 comprises 13 residues. V lost 4 bases to trimming and J lost 1 base, with 11 bases between them. CDR3 region: CSVAQWDSYEQYF. CDR3 in DNA: TGCAGCGTTGCCCAGTGGGATTCCTACGAGCAGTACTTC.

The rearrangement links TRBV30 to TRBJ1-1, with D hard to call. V was cut by 0 bases and J by 7 bases, with 6 bases left in between. The CDR3 contains 11 residues. Germline CDR1 reads GTSNPN; CDR2 reads SVGIG (reference sequence). As DNA, the CDR3 is TGTGCCTGGAGTGTGGCAGGTGAAGCTTTCTTT. It encodes CAWSVAGEAFF.

The chain combines TRBV7-9 with TRBJ2-3, with TRBD2 as a possible D gene (5 bases). Germline V gene data show CDR1 as SEHNR and CDR2 as FQNEAQ (reference sequence). The CDR3 contains 17 residues. V was pared by 2 bases and J by 2 bases, with 17 bases between. The CDR3 sequence is CASSLRELVITTDTQYF. DNA for the CDR3: TGTGCCAGCAGCTTAAGAGAACTAGTCATTACCACAGATACGCAGTATTTT.

The rearrangement uses TRBV30 and TRBJ1-6; D remains unclear. The germline gives CDR1 GTSNPN, CDR2 SVGIG (reference sequence). V was cut by 4 bases and J by 11 bases, with 12 bases left in between. CDR3 size: 12 residues. The CDR3 loop reads CAWTAVGPPLHF. The CDR3 DNA is TGTGCCTGGACGGCAGTCGGGCCACCCCTCCACTTT.

Comment on this clonotype: Being one base from a much bigger clone, this may be a read error. J is TRBJ1-1 and V is TRBV11-3; tentative D call: TRBD1 (5 bases). This CDR3 comprises 13 residues. Germline V gene sequence: CDR1 SGHNT, CDR2 YENEEA. V gave up 6 bases and J gave up 1 base, with 9 bases separating them. As DNA, the CDR3 is TGTGCCAGCAGAGGGGTTCGGAACACTGAAGCTTTCTTT. It translates to CASRGVRNTEAFF.

This clonotype was observed a few times. The chain carries TRBV7-6 and TRBJ2-1; D gene unclear. Germline CDR1 is SGHVS and CDR2 is FNYEAQ. This CDR3 region has 14 residues. The ends were cut back, 5 bases at V and 10 bases at J, with 18 bases in the middle. CDR3 nucleotides: TGTGCCAGCAGCCGCCTAAGGTCAATGGGCGAGCAGTTCTTC. It translates to CASSRLRSMGEQFF.

This clonotype was counted once. The genes are TRBV6-2 or TRBV6-3 and TRBJ2-7; D is undetermined. The CDR3 consists of 12 residues. CDR1 and CDR2 (germline): MNHEY, SVGEGT. Trimming removed 8 bases at V and 1 base at J, with 9 bases between. The chain's CDR3 is CASSISSYEQYF. CDR3 DNA: TGTGCCAGCTCGATCTCGTCCTACGAGCAGTACTTC.

This chain joins TRBV5-1 and TRBJ2-5; a possible D gene is TRBD2 (5 bases). Germline assignment: CDR1 SGHRS and CDR2 YFSETQ. The V end lost 4 bases, the J end lost 1 base, and 8 bases lay between the germline ends. This CDR3 comprises 13 residues. The CDR3 DNA reads as TGCGCCAGCAGCGGAGGAGTCCAAGAGACCCAGTACTTC. Its translation: CASSGGVQETQYF.

The chain carries TRBV27 and TRBJ2-2, with 14 bases fitting TRBD2. CDR3 length equals 18 residues. Looked up from germline, CDR1 is MNHEY and CDR2 is SMNVEV (reference sequence). V was clipped by 6 bases and J by 0 bases; unmatched bases: 6. The CDR3 region is CASRPGTSGSTNTGELFF. Written as DNA, the CDR3 is TGTGCCAGCAGACCCGGGACTAGCGGGAGCACGAACACCGGGGAGCTGTTTTTT.

The sample holds a few counts of this clonotype. This chain links TRBV6-2 or TRBV6-3 with TRBJ2-5; D is possibly TRBD2 (6 bases). V lost 7 bases, J lost 9 bases, and 21 bases lay in between. From germline, CDR1 is MNHEY and CDR2 SVGEGT. The CDR3 extends over 14 amino acids. The CDR3 DNA sequence: TGTGCCAGCACTCCGGGCCGCCCGCGGGGAGCCCAGTACTTC. Protein product: CASTPGRPRGAQYF.